The sequence of this T cell receptor (beta chain) was determined in a study of T-cell memory formation after mild COVID-19. In the study overall: In these data, TCR clusters were largely donor specific.

Findings and caveats of the study: CD4+ contracting clones lay mainly in CM and EM, CD8+ ones in EMRA. The appearance of some responding clones in pre-infection memory suggested that cross-reactive memory joined.

The CDR3 consists of 14 residues. Germline V lookup: CDR1 SGHRS, CDR2 YFSETQ. Germline trimming cut 6 bases from V and 8 bases from J; bases unmatched to any gene: 7. A note on this clonotype: What it recognizes is unknown.

UMIs and sample barcodes were carried by the TCR alpha and TCR beta cDNA libraries that 5'RACE produced using constant-segment primers. One entry per CDR3 protein, called by TCRdb with MiXCR from the 5' RACE reads. This table holds roughly 600,000 distinct CDR3 sequences, more than 15% found once. Sequencing input: PBMCs or a T cell subset sorted from them (not recorded which). The sequence came from an adult woman who had mild COVID-19 (a few samples of this study predate the infection). Cell type and time point are not known. V gene TRBV5-1 combines with J gene TRBJ2-2, with 10 positions matching TRBD2. CDR3 in DNA: TGCGCCAGCACCCGACCTAGCGGGGGAGGGGAGCTGTTTTTT. Amino acids: CASTRPSGGGELFF.